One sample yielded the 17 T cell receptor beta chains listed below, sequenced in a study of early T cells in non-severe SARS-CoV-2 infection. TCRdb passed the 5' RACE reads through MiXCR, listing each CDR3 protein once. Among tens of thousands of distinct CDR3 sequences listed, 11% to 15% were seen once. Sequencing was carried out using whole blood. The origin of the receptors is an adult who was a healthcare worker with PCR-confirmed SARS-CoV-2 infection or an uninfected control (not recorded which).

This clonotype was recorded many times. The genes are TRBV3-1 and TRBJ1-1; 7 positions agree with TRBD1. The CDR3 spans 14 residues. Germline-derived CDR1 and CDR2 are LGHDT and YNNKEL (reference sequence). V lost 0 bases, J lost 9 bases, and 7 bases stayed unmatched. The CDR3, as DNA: TGTGCCAGCAGCCAAGACGGACCAGGGGGGAAAGCTTTCTTT. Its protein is CASSQDGPGGKAFF.

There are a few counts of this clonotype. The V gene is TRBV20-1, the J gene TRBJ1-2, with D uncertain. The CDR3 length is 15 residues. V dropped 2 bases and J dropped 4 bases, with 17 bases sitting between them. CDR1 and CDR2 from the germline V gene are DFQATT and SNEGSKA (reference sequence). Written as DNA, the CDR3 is TGCAGTGCTAGATCGTCGGAGATATCCTTCTATGGCTACACCTTC. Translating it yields CSARSSEISFYGYTF.

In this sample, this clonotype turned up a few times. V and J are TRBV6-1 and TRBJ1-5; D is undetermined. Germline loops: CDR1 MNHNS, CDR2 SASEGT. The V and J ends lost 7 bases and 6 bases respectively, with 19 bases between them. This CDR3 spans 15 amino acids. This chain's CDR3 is CASTLLTSSSQPQHF. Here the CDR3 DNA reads TGTGCCAGCACCCTCCTTACCTCGTCGAGTCAGCCCCAGCATTTT.

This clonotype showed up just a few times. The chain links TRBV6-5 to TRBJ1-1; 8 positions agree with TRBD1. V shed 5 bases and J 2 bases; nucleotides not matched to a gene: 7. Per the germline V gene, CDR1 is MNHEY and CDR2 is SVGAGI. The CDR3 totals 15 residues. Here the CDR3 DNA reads TGTGCCAGCAGTGGATGGGACAGGACAAACACTGAAGCTTTCTTT. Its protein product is CASSGWDRTNTEAFF.

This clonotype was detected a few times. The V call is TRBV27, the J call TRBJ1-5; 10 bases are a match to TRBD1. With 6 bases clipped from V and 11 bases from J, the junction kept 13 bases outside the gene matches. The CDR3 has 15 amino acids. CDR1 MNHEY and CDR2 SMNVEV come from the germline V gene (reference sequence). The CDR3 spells CASSPPGQGIRAQHF. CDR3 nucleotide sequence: TGTGCCAGCAGCCCCCCGGGACAGGGGATTCGGGCCCAGCATTTT.

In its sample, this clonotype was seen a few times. The CDR3 coding sequence is TGTGCCAGCAGTTTTAACGCGGGTCAGCCCCAGCATTTT. This sequence encodes CASSFNAGQPQHF. The V and J genes are TRBV12-3 or TRBV12-4 and TRBJ1-5; D is ambiguous. The CDR3 spans 13 residues. The V and J ends lost 3 bases and 6 bases respectively, with 9 bases between them.

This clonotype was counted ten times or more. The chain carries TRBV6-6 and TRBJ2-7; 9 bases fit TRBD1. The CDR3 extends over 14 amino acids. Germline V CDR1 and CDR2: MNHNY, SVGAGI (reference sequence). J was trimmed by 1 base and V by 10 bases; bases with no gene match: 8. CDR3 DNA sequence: TGTGCCACCCGGGGACAGGGAACTTCCTACGAGCAGTACTTC. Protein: CATRGQGTSYEQYF.

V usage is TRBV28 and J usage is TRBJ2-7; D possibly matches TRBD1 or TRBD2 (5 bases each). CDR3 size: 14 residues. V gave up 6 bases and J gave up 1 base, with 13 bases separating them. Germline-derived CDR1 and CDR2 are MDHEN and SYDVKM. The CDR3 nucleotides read TGTGCCAGCAGCCCCTGGGGGAGTTCCTACGAGCAGTACTTC. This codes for CASSPWGSSYEQYF.

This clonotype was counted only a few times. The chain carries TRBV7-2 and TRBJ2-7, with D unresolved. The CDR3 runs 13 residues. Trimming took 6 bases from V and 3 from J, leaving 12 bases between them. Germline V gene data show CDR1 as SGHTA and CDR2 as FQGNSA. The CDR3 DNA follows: TGTGCCAGCAGGCCCTCTGGCCTCTACGAGCAGTACTTC. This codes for CASRPSGLYEQYF. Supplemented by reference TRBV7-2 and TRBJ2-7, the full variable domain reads GAGVSQSPSNKVTEKGKDVELRCDPISGHTALYWYRQSLGQGLEFLIYFQGNSAPDKSGLPSDRFSAERTGGSVSTLTIQRTQQEDSAVYLCASRPSGLYEQYFGPGTRLTVT.

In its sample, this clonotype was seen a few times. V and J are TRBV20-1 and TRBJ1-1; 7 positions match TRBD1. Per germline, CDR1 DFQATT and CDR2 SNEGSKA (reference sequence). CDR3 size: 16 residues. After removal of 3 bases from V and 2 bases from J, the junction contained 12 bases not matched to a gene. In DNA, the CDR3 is TGCAGTGCTAGCCCTGGACAGGCGCTGATAAACACTGAAGCTTTCTTT. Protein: CSASPGQALINTEAFF.

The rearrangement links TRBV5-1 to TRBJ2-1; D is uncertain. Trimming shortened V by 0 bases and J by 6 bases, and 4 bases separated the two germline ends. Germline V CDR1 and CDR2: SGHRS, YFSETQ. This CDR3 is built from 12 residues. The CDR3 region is CASSLGANEQFF. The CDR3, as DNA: TGCGCCAGCAGCTTGGGGGCCAATGAGCAGTTCTTC.

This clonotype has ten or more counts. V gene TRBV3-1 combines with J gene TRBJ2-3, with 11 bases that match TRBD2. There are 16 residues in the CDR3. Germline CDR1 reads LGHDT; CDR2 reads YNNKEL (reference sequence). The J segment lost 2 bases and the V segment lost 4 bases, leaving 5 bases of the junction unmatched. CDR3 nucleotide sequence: TGTGCCAGCAGCCCCCTAGCGGGGGGCTCCACAGATACGCAGTATTTT. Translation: CASSPLAGGSTDTQYF.

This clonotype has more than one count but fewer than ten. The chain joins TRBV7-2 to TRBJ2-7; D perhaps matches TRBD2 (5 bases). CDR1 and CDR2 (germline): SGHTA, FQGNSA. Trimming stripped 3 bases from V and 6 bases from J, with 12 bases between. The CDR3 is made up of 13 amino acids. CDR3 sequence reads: CASSFPGNSEQYF. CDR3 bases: TGTGCCAGCAGCTTCCCCGGGAACAGCGAGCAGTACTTC. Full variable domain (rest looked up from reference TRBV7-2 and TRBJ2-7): GAGVSQSPSNKVTEKGKDVELRCDPISGHTALYWYRQSLGQGLEFLIYFQGNSAPDKSGLPSDRFSAERTGGSVSTLTIQRTQQEDSAVYLCASSFPGNSEQYFGPGTRLTVT.

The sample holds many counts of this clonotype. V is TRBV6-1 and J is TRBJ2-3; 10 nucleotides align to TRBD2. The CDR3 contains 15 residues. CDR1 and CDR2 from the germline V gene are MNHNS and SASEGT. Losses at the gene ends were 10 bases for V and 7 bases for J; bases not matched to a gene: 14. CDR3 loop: CAIAPLAGAGNTQYF. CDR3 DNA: TGTGCCATCGCCCCTCTAGCGGGGGCCGGGAATACGCAGTATTTT.

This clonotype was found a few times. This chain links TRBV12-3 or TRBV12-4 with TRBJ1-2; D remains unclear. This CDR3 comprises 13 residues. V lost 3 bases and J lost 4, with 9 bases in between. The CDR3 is CASSFRGGYGYTF. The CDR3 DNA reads TGTGCCAGCAGTTTCCGGGGAGGCTATGGCTACACCTTC.

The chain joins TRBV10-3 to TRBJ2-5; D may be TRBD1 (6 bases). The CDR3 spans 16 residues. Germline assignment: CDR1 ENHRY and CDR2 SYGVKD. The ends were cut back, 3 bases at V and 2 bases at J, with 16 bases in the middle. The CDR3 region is CAISDSGTPYQETQYF. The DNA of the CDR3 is TGTGCCATCAGTGATTCCGGGACACCATATCAAGAGACCCAGTACTTC.

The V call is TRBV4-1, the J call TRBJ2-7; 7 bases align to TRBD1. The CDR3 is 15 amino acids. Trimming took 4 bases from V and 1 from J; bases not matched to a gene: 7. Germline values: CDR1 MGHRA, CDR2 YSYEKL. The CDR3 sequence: CASSPGQHTSYEQYF. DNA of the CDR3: TGCGCCAGCAGCCCGGGACAGCACACGTCCTACGAGCAGTACTTC.